Each of the 3 T cell receptor beta chains below was sequenced from the same sample in a study of blood T cell repertoires in COVID-19. Generated by immunoSEQ multiplex PCR, the TCRdb table keeps only in-frame clones and is missing some. The sample records 200,000 to 250,000 clones, about 90% being singletons. Sequenced sample: peripheral blood. Source of these receptors: a man older than 75 with acute or convalescent COVID-19.

This clone is a singleton in its sample. The chain links TRBV5-6 to TRBJ1-3; 7 bases are a match to TRBD1. Germline V gene data show CDR1 as SGHDT and CDR2 as YYEEEE. This CDR3 spans 17 amino acids. V dropped 0 bases and J dropped 0; count of bases not matched to a gene: 6. The CDR3 region has the DNA TGTGCCAGCAGCTTGGACGGACAGGCTTCCTCTGGAAACACCATATATTTT. Protein sequence: CASSLDGQASSGNTIYF.

V usage is TRBV11-1 and J usage is TRBJ1-1, with no clear D. The V gene's germline CDR1 is SGHAT and CDR2 FQDESV (reference sequence). The CDR3 consists of 15 residues. Trimming stripped 5 bases from V and 2 bases from J, with 15 bases between. The CDR3: CASSPRLLINTEAFF. DNA of the CDR3: TGTGCCAGCAGCCCCCGTTTACTGATAAACACTGAAGCTTTCTTT.

In DNA, the CDR3 is TGCGCCAGCAGCGACCCACCCAGACAGGGCTACACCTTC. As protein: CASSDPPRQGYTF. The chain combines TRBV5-1 with TRBJ1-2; D possibly corresponds to TRBD1 (5 bases). Trimming stripped 4 bases from V and 8 bases from J, with 15 bases between. CDR3 length: 13 amino acids. In germline, CDR1 is SGHRS, CDR2 YFSETQ.